This T cell receptor beta chain is drawn from a study of cytomegalovirus exposure and HLA in healthy donors. Regarding the study as a whole: The records held CMV serostatus as the only immune exposure information. In a later analysis, TCR beta V- and J-gene trimming was associated with a missense DCLRE1C variant. A list of about 180 TCR beta chains associated with cytomegalovirus was given.

The PCR contained 60 Vbeta and 13 Jbeta primers. Sequenced by immunoSEQ multiplex PCR; TCRdb stores in-frame clones only, minus some. The sample has 85,000 to 100,000 clones; more than 75% are singletons. As concerns this clone: Its antigen is unknown.

The sequence was obtained from a man younger than 45 in good health and CMV-seropositive. Sequencing was carried out using PBMCs.

This CDR3 is CASSEANGLLIFYEQYF. CDR3 DNA: TGTGCCAGCAGTGAAGCTAATGGACTTCTTATATTCTACGAGCAGTACTTC. The chain couples TRBV6-1 to TRBJ2-7; weak D call: TRBD2 (5 bases). Trimming removed 0 bases at V and 3 bases at J, with 18 bases between. The CDR3 is 17 amino acids. Germline V lookup: CDR1 MNHNS, CDR2 SASEGT.